This passage covers 26 T cell receptor beta chains from one sample sequenced in a study of T cells in Graves' hyperthyroidism and ophthalmopathy. TCR beta CDR3 regions were amplified from RNA transcripts. First-round RT-PCR with HTBI primers amplified the TCR CDR3 region. MiXCR, run by TCRdb on the multiplex PCR reads, gives a single entry per CDR3 protein. The sample has 250,000 to 300,000 distinct CDR3 sequences, roughly 15% seen once. Material for sequencing was blood. The origin of the receptors is a woman in her 40s with Graves' hyperthyroidism that later progressed to Graves' ophthalmopathy.

Comments on this clonotype: A junction boundary mismatches the germline segment, possibly from a read error. The CDR3 DNA reads TGCGCCGGCAGCTTGGCGCCAGGGGCCGGCACCGGGGAGCTGTTTTTT. It encodes CAGSLAPGAGTGELFF. V is TRBV5-1 and J is TRBJ2-2; D might be TRBD1 (6 bases). The germline CDR1 and CDR2 sequences are SGHRS and YFSETQ. CDR3 length: 16 residues.

This clonotype was counted many times. This chain connects TRBV19 to TRBJ2-1; TRBD2 matches 7 bases. With V trimmed by 3 bases and J by 4 bases, 6 bases remained unmatched. Germline lookup yields CDR1 LNHDA and CDR2 SQIVND (reference sequence). The CDR3 consists of 15 residues. CDR3 DNA sequence: TGTGCCAGTAGTATTGGCGGGAGCACTTACAATGAGCAGTTCTTC. Protein product: CASSIGGSTYNEQFF.

The rearrangement links TRBV5-6 to TRBJ1-4, with D perhaps matching TRBD1 (6 bases). From germline, CDR1 is SGHDT and CDR2 YYEEEE. V was clipped by 0 bases and J by 8 bases, with 14 bases between them. The CDR3 sequence is 15 residues long. CDR3 sequence: CASSLEGGDWEKLFF. The CDR3, as DNA: TGTGCCAGCAGCTTGGAAGGGGGAGATTGGGAAAAACTGTTTTTT.

This clonotype was counted between two and nine times. The J gene is TRBJ2-5, the V gene TRBV7-9; 8 nucleotides agree with TRBD1. Unmatched junction bases numbered 2, after V lost 6 bases and J lost 5 bases. CDR1 and CDR2 from the germline V gene are SEHNR and FQNEAQ (reference sequence). This CDR3 region has 12 residues. The CDR3 DNA reads as TGTGCCAGCAGTACAGGGGGGGAGACCCAGTACTTC. Protein product: CASSTGGETQYF.

This clonotype has a count of ten or more. The V call is TRBV6-1, the J call TRBJ1-4, with D hard to call. There are 15 residues in the CDR3. V was clipped by 7 bases and J by 8 bases, with 20 bases between them. Per germline, CDR1 MNHNS and CDR2 SASEGT. CDR3 nucleotide sequence: TGTGCCAGCATCCCTTTCGAAGGCGCCGAAGAAAAACTGTTTTTT. Its translation is CASIPFEGAEEKLFF.

The table lists this clonotype with many counts. CDR3 nucleotide sequence: TGTGCCAGCAGCTTACCACGACTAGCGGGAGAGGTACAGTACCAAGAGACCCAGTACTTC. As protein: CASSLPRLAGEVQYQETQYF. The chain uses TRBV7-8 and TRBJ2-5, with 12 bases aligning to TRBD2. Per germline, CDR1 SGHVS and CDR2 FQNEAQ. Trimming took 2 bases from V and 0 from J; bases not matched to a gene: 13. The CDR3 contains 20 residues. Full variable domain (remainder filled in from reference TRBV7-8 and TRBJ2-5): GAGVSQSPRYKVAKRGQDVALRCDPISGHVSLFWYQQALGQGPEFLTYFQNEAQLDKSGLPSDRFFAERPEGSVSTLKIQRTQQEDSAVYLCASSLPRLAGEVQYQETQYFGPGTRLLVL.

The table lists this clonotype with many counts. This sequence joins TRBV4-1 and TRBJ1-6, with no clear D. Germline V gene data show CDR1 as MGHRA and CDR2 as YSYEKL. Trimming took 1 base from V and 8 from J, leaving 12 bases between them. This CDR3 spans 15 amino acids. The CDR3 sequence is CASSQVRGSDSPLHF. The CDR3 DNA follows: TGCGCCAGCAGCCAAGTGAGAGGTTCGGATTCACCCCTCCACTTT.

This clonotype was detected ten times or more. The chain carries TRBV11-2 and TRBJ2-5, with D perhaps given as TRBD1 or TRBD2 (5 bases each). This CDR3 is 14 amino acids long. Germline CDR1 is SGHAT and CDR2 is FQNNGV. Trimming removed 0 bases at V and 4 bases at J, with 9 bases between. In DNA form, the CDR3 reads TGTGCCAGCAGCTTAGATCCAGGGAGAGAGACCCAGTACTTC. It is translated as CASSLDPGRETQYF.

The table lists this clonotype with many counts. V usage is TRBV14 and J usage is TRBJ2-1; D is perhaps TRBD1 or TRBD2 (6 bases each). The CDR3 has 19 residues. CDR1 and CDR2 (germline): SGHDN, FVKESK. The germline V and J ends were trimmed by 0 bases and 0 bases, with 18 bases remaining between them. In DNA, the CDR3 is TGTGCCAGCAGCCAAGAGATAGGGGGAGGTCCAAGCTCCTACAATGAGCAGTTCTTC. Translating gives CASSQEIGGGPSSYNEQFF.

This CDR3 is CASSAIAAGEQYF. Here the CDR3 DNA reads TGCGCCAGCAGCGCCATAGCGGCGGGGGAGCAGTACTTC. The genes are TRBV4-1 and TRBJ2-7; D may be TRBD2 (6 bases). Germline V gene sequence: CDR1 MGHRA, CDR2 YSYEKL. The V and J ends lost 5 bases and 7 bases respectively, with 15 bases between them. The CDR3 spans 13 residues.

The chain uses TRBV12-3 or TRBV12-4 and TRBJ2-7; TRBD2 matches at 8 bases. This CDR3 has 15 amino acids. V lost 6 bases and J lost 5; bases outside the gene matches: 12. As DNA, the CDR3 is TGTGCCAGCAGACACTCGAATAGCGGGATCCACGAGCAGTACGTC. Translated, it gives CASRHSNSGIHEQYV.

This rearrangement joins TRBV20-1 to TRBJ1-4, with 9 bases aligning to TRBD1. The germline gives CDR1 DFQATT, CDR2 SNEGSKA (reference sequence). This CDR3 contains 15 residues. The junction had 12 bases not matched to a gene; V was cut back by 3 bases and J by 10 bases. CDR3 sequence reads: CSASPRSRQGGKLFF. The CDR3 DNA follows: TGCAGTGCTAGTCCGCGATCGAGACAGGGGGGAAAACTGTTTTTT.

CDR3 in DNA: TGCGCCAGCAGCTTGGCCGGAGTGGGGGTGAACACTGAAGCTTTCTTT. Protein: CASSLAGVGVNTEAFF. This rearrangement joins TRBV5-1 to TRBJ1-1; maybe TRBD1 (5 bases). This CDR3 has 16 amino acids. Trimming pared 0 bases from V and 0 bases from J, leaving 12 bases between. Germline V gives CDR1 SGHRS, CDR2 YFSETQ. The full variable domain, completed using reference TRBV5-1 and TRBJ1-1, is KAGVTQTPRYLIKTRGQQVTLSCSPISGHRSVSWYQQTPGQGLQFLFEYFSETQRNKGNFPGRFSGRQFSNSRSEMNVSTLELGDSALYLCASSLAGVGVNTEAFFGQGTRLTVV.

This clonotype has a count of ten or more. The V gene is TRBV20-1, the J gene TRBJ2-5; no reliable D call. The CDR3 is 14 residues long. V lost 2 bases and J 2 bases, leaving 12 bases between the germline ends. Germline CDR1 is DFQATT and CDR2 is SNEGSKA (reference sequence). The CDR3 region has the DNA TGCAGTGCTAGACTCGTGCGGTCTCAAGAGACCCAGTACTTC. Its translation is CSARLVRSQETQYF.

This clonotype occurred many times. The chain joins TRBV18 to TRBJ1-5, with 9 bases aligning to TRBD1. This CDR3 spans 15 amino acids. The J segment lost 7 bases and the V segment lost 4 bases, leaving 8 bases of the junction unmatched. CDR1 is KGHSH and CDR2 is LQKENI in the germline V gene. CDR3 residues: CASSQGTGHWQPQHF. DNA of the CDR3: TGTGCCAGCTCACAAGGGACAGGGCATTGGCAGCCCCAGCATTTT.

This clonotype was seen only a few times. The J gene is TRBJ2-7, the V gene TRBV7-3, with 7 bases identical to TRBD2. Germline CDR1 reads SGHTA; CDR2 reads FQGTGA. This CDR3 spans 14 amino acids. Trimming at V came to 4 bases and at J to 4 bases, leaving 7 bases not matched to a gene. The CDR3 DNA is TGTGCCAGCAGCTCCTGGGGGGGTTCTTACGAGCAGTACTTC. Protein product: CASSSWGGSYEQYF.

This clonotype was detected many times. The rearrangement links TRBV24-1 to TRBJ2-2; D remains ambiguous. Germline CDR1 reads KGHDR; CDR2 reads SFDVKD. The CDR3 sequence is 15 residues long. Trimming took off 3 bases at V and 4 bases at J, with 11 bases between the two ends. The DNA of the CDR3 is TGTGCCACCAGTGATCTTACGGCAGTCACCGGGGAGCTGTTTTTT. This gives the protein CATSDLTAVTGELFF.

Comments on this clonotype: At one end, the junction sequence differs from germline, possibly due to a read error. The chain has TRBV4-1 and TRBJ2-3; TRBD2 aligns across 8 bases. The CDR3 is 15 residues long. Germline CDR1 reads MGHRA; CDR2 reads YSYEKL. In DNA form, the CDR3 reads TGCGCCAGCAGCCAAATAGCGGGAATGACAGATACGCAGTATTTC. Its protein product is CASSQIAGMTDTQYF.

Regarding this clonotype: Here the CDR3 omits its conserved ending phenylalanine or tryptophan, so a read error is the likely source. The chain recombines TRBV2 with TRBJ2-1; TRBD2 might be the D (5 bases). Germline CDR1 reads SNHLY; CDR2 reads FYNNEI. This CDR3 is built from 13 residues. V lost 6 bases and J lost 5, with 11 bases in between. CDR3 in amino acids: CASRGSENNEQFL. CDR3 nucleotide sequence: TGTGCCAGCAGAGGGAGCGAGAACAATGAGCAGTTCCTC.

This clonotype occurred many times. V usage is TRBV28 and J usage is TRBJ2-3; D may be TRBD2 (5 bases). The CDR3 has 17 residues. Deletions cut 1 base from V and 4 bases from J, with 18 bases between. Germline V gives CDR1 MDHEN, CDR2 SYDVKM. The CDR3 sequence is CASSLLSRDYGSDTQYF. As DNA, the CDR3 is TGTGCCAGCAGTTTATTGAGTCGCGACTACGGCTCAGATACGCAGTATTTT.

This clonotype has a count of ten or more. The chain uses TRBV12-3 or TRBV12-4 and TRBJ1-3; D not resolved. The CDR3 consists of 17 residues. V was cut by 1 base and J by 0 bases, with 13 bases left in between. CDR3 amino acids: CASSLGWRGDSGNTIYF. In nucleotides, the CDR3 is TGTGCCAGCAGTTTAGGCTGGCGGGGAGACTCTGGAAACACCATATATTTT.

This clonotype was seen repeatedly, ten times or more. The rearrangement links TRBV27 to TRBJ2-7; D is perhaps TRBD1 (6 bases). The germline V and J ends were trimmed by 8 bases and 2 bases, with 19 bases remaining between them. Germline V gives CDR1 MNHEY, CDR2 SMNVEV (reference sequence). The CDR3 length is 15 residues. CDR3 coding DNA: TGTGCCAGCTACCAACCTGGGCAGGGGCCCTACGAGCAGTACTTC. This encodes CASYQPGQGPYEQYF.

This clonotype was picked up many times. The V gene is TRBV28, the J gene TRBJ2-5, with 7 bases fitting TRBD1. The CDR3 consists of 13 residues. Germline V gene sequence: CDR1 MDHEN, CDR2 SYDVKM. V was pared by 6 bases and J by 7 bases, with 8 bases of the junction left unmatched. Here the CDR3 DNA reads TGTGCCAGCAGACCGGGACAGTGGGGGACCCAGTACTTC. Translation gives CASRPGQWGTQYF.

This clonotype was observed at least ten times. The chain carries TRBV25-1 and TRBJ2-5; TRBD2 aligns across 8 bases. The CDR3 length is 15 residues. V shed 1 base and J 4 bases; nucleotides not matched to a gene: 5. The germline CDR1 and CDR2 sequences are MGHDK and SYGVNS. CDR3 DNA sequence: TGTGCCAGCAGTGAATCGGGGACTAGGAGAGAGACCCAGTACTTC. It specifies CASSESGTRRETQYF.

This chain joins TRBV3-1 and TRBJ1-2; D is undetermined. The CDR3 contains 15 residues. V lost 1 base and J lost 2, with 11 bases in between. Germline CDR1 LGHDT, CDR2 YNNKEL (reference sequence). In nucleotides, the CDR3 is TGTGCCAGCAGCCAAGTTAATACTGCAAACTATGGCTACACCTTC. Residues: CASSQVNTANYGYTF.

The chain carries TRBV27 and TRBJ2-2; D call uncertain. The CDR3 length is 12 residues. Between the trimmed V and J ends, which lost 4 bases and 5 bases, there was a span of 5 bases. Germline V gene sequence: CDR1 MNHEY, CDR2 SMNVEV (reference sequence). The CDR3 DNA sequence: TGTGCCAGCAGTTCTGCGACCGGGGAGCTGTTTTTT. Translation gives CASSSATGELFF.